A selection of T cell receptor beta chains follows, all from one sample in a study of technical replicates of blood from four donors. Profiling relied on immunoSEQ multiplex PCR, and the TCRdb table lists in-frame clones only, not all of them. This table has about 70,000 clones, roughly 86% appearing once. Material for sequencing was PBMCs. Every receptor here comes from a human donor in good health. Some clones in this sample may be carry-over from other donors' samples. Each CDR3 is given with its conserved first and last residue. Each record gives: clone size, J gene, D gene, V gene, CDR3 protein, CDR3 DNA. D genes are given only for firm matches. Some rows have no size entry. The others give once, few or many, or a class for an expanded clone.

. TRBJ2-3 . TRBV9 CASSVAPLDPDTQYF TGTGCCAGCAGCGTAGCTCCCCTAGACCCAGATACGCAGTATTTT
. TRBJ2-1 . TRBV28 CASATYNEQFF TGTGCCAGCGCTACTTACAATGAGCAGTTCTTC
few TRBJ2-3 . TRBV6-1 CASSEDSGSTDTQYF TGTGCCAGCAGTGAAGACAGCGGCAGCACAGATACGCAGTATTTT
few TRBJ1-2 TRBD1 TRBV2 CASRGTARYGYTF TGTGCCAGCAGAGGGACAGCCCGCTATGGCTACACCTTC
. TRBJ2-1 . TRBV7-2 CASSLGRGYNEQFF TGTGCCAGCAGCTTAGGGCGGGGCTACAATGAGCAGTTCTTC
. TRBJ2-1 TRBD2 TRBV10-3 CAISNLGGRANEQFF TGTGCCATCAGCAATCTGGGCGGGAGGGCCAATGAGCAGTTCTTC
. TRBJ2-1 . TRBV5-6 CASSLASGGANEQFF TGTGCCAGCAGCTTGGCCTCGGGGGGCGCGAATGAGCAGTTCTTC
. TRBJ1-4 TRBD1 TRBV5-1 CASSLTGATNEKLFF TGCGCCAGCAGCTTGACAGGGGCAACTAATGAAAAACTGTTTTTT
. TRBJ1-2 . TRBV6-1 CASSRLTGLDYTF TGTGCCAGCAGCCGATTGACAGGCCTAGACTACACCTTC
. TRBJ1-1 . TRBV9 CASSVGQLNTEAFF TGTGCCAGCAGCGTAGGACAGCTGAACACTGAAGCTTTCTTT